The clone carrying this T cell receptor (beta chain) has just a few counts. These data are taken from a study of T cell repertoires in cytomegalovirus infection. TCRdb reprocessed the reads via MiXCR and lists one record per CDR3 protein. The sample shows 400,000 to 550,000 distinct CDR3 sequences, around 11% of them seen only once. The CDR3 is 13 amino acids. V lost 5 bases and J lost 5; bases outside the gene matches: 6. Per germline, CDR1 DFQATT and CDR2 SNEGSKA (reference sequence). This receptor was obtained from a human donor in good health (CMV status not recorded). Some clones in this sample may be carry-over from other donors' samples. V is TRBV20-1 and J is TRBJ2-7; 10 nucleotides match TRBD2. Specimen: PBMCs. CDR3 coding DNA: TGCAGTGCTCTTAGCGGGAGGTATGACGAGCAGTACTTC. Its translation is CSALSGRYDEQYF.